This T cell receptor (beta chain) was retrieved from a study of T cell responses to AZD1222 COVID-19 vaccine. About the study: Timing groups of about 4 and about 12 weeks for second doses were pooled.

On this clone itself: Its antigen remains unknown.

The method was immunoSEQ multiplex PCR; TCRdb's version includes in-frame clones alone and lacks a portion of them. The sample has around 140,000 clones; 80% to 90% are singletons. Study-wide findings and caveats: At 160-218 and 743-854, vaccine-associated CD4 TCRs were dominant, and they spanned spike. Without day 14 samples, only post-peak T cell repertoires were studied. Clonal diversity was possibly underestimated, and white British individuals and females predominated among donors.

CDR3 length: 17 residues. The germline V gene encodes CDR1 SGHTA and CDR2 FQGNSA. Trimming took 4 bases from V and 7 from J; bases not matched to a gene: 9. The receptor was isolated from an adult in good health. The chain carries TRBV7-2 and TRBJ2-1; 14 bases are a match to TRBD2. Material: peripheral blood, obtained on day 0 of AZD1222 vaccination. The CDR3: CASSSGLAGGLGNEQFF. As DNA, the CDR3 is TGTGCCAGCAGCTCCGGACTAGCGGGGGGATTGGGGAATGAGCAGTTCTTC. Full variable domain (missing parts from reference TRBV7-2 and TRBJ2-1): GAGVSQSPSNKVTEKGKDVELRCDPISGHTALYWYRQSLGQGLEFLIYFQGNSAPDKSGLPSDRFSAERTGGSVSTLTIQRTQQEDSAVYLCASSSGLAGGLGNEQFFGPGTRLTVL.